Below, 11 T cell receptor beta chains from the same sample are listed, as sequenced in a study of shared clonotypes between healthy human individuals. Measured with immunoSEQ multiplex PCR; TCRdb has only the in-frame clones, and not every one. The data show over a million clones, roughly 98.5% seen once. Sequences were obtained from naive CD4+ T cells sorted from blood. The subset denotes: CD45RA+ positively selected. The receptor set was obtained from a man aged 25 to 40 in good health.

The genes are TRBV5-1 and TRBJ2-3; no clear D gene. Germline V lookup: CDR1 SGHRS, CDR2 YFSETQ. The V and J ends lost 1 base and 0 bases respectively, with 9 bases between them. The CDR3 extends over 15 amino acids. CDR3 coding DNA: TGCGCCAGCAGCTTGAGTGCAGCTAGCACAGATACGCAGTATTTT. It is translated as CASSLSAASTDTQYF. The whole variable domain, filled in from reference TRBV5-1 and TRBJ2-3, reads KAGVTQTPRYLIKTRGQQVTLSCSPISGHRSVSWYQQTPGQGLQFLFEYFSETQRNKGNFPGRFSGRQFSNSRSEMNVSTLELGDSALYLCASSLSAASTDTQYFGPGTRLTVL.

This chain uses TRBV18 with TRBJ2-1; 10 bases are shared with TRBD2. Germline CDR1 KGHSH, CDR2 LQKENI. The V gene end was trimmed by 2 bases and the J gene end by 9 bases; junction bases not matched to a gene: 13. This CDR3 has 17 amino acids. Written as DNA, the CDR3 is TGTGCCAGCTCACCAAGTGGGGCTAGCGGGAGTTTCAGTGAGCAGTTCTTC. Translated: CASSPSGASGSFSEQFF.

This clone was picked up a small number of times. The chain has TRBV2 and TRBJ1-1, with 12 nucleotides matching TRBD1. Trimming took 6 bases from V and 4 from J; bases not matched to a gene: 3. Germline values: CDR1 SNHLY, CDR2 FYNNEI. The CDR3 length is 14 residues. The CDR3 is CASRGTGGGTEAFF. The CDR3, as DNA: TGTGCCAGCAGGGGGACAGGGGGCGGCACTGAAGCTTTCTTT.

This clone was seen once. This chain joins TRBV6-5 and TRBJ2-3; 9 positions agree with TRBD2. After removal of 4 bases from V and 14 bases from J, the junction contained 10 bases not matched to a gene. The CDR3 runs to 13 residues. CDR1 is MNHEY, CDR2 SVGAGI, per germline. CDR3 protein: CASSSPTSGTTYF. The CDR3 DNA follows: TGTGCCAGCAGTTCCCCGACTAGCGGCACTACGTATTTT.

The rearrangement links TRBV6-5 to TRBJ1-2; D perhaps matches TRBD1 (5 bases). Germline CDR1 reads MNHEY; CDR2 reads SVGAGI. The CDR3 sequence is 13 residues long. V lost 2 bases, J lost 8 bases, and 12 bases lay in between. The DNA for the CDR3 is TGTGCCAGCAGTTACACCAGGGTACGCGGCTACACCTTC. It encodes CASSYTRVRGYTF.

The CDR3 sequence is CASSVSRGLENTEAFF. For the CDR3, the DNA is TGTGCCAGCTCAGTATCCAGGGGGTTGGAGAACACTGAAGCTTTCTTT. The V gene is TRBV18, the J gene TRBJ1-1; TRBD1 aligns across 7 bases. This CDR3 comprises 16 residues. Germline trimming cut 5 bases from V and 1 base from J; bases unmatched to any gene: 10. Germline loops: CDR1 KGHSH, CDR2 LQKENI.

The chain is built from TRBV5-1 and TRBJ1-1, with no clear D. The CDR3 has 15 amino acids. Germline loops: CDR1 SGHRS, CDR2 YFSETQ. Trimming removed 4 bases at V and 4 bases at J, with 17 bases between. The CDR3 DNA reads as TGCGCCAGCAGCCTTGACCTTCTAGGGAGCACTGAAGCTTTCTTT. This gives the protein CASSLDLLGSTEAFF.

This chain connects TRBV7-9 to TRBJ1-4, with D perhaps TRBD1 (6 bases). V lost 5 bases and J 0 bases, leaving 10 bases between the germline ends. The CDR3 loop spans 15 amino acids. Germline V CDR1 and CDR2: SEHNR, FQNEAQ (reference sequence). The CDR3 DNA is TGTGCCAGCAGCATCCGACAGGCAACTAATGAAAAACTGTTTTTT. Its translation is CASSIRQATNEKLFF.

The chain couples TRBV18 to TRBJ2-5, with TRBD1 identical over 8 bases. The V segment lost 8 bases and the J segment 2 bases; nucleotides outside the gene matches: 7. Germline-derived CDR1 and CDR2 are KGHSH and LQKENI. This CDR3 is 14 amino acids long. CDR3 region: CASATGTGQETQYF. The CDR3 DNA reads as TGTGCCAGCGCGACCGGGACAGGTCAAGAGACCCAGTACTTC.

As for this clone: Germline is not matched at one junction end, which may reflect a read error. The V gene is TRBV29-1, the J gene TRBJ2-4; tentatively, D is TRBD2 (6 bases). Germline lookup yields CDR1 SQVTM and CDR2 ANQGSEA. The CDR3 is 12 residues long. DNA for the CDR3: TGCAGCGTCGAAGTCGGGGGATACATTCAGTACTTC. Encoded protein: CSVEVGGYIQYF. The entire variable domain, with the rest obtained from reference TRBV29-1 and TRBJ2-4, is as follows: SAVISQKPSRDICQRGTSLTIQCQVDSQVTMMFWYRQQPGQSLTLIATANQGSEATYESGFVIDKFPISRPNLTFSTLTVSNMSPEDSSIYLCSVEVGGYIQYFGAGTRLSVL.

In the case of this clone: The same CDR3 is also encoded by other DNA sequences in this sample. The V gene is TRBV28, the J gene TRBJ2-7, with D maybe TRBD2 (5 bases). Germline CDR1 MDHEN, CDR2 SYDVKM. The germline V and J ends were trimmed by 3 bases and 6 bases, with 6 bases remaining between them. The CDR3 extends over 11 amino acids. The CDR3 protein is CASSFGLEQYF. CDR3 coding DNA: TGTGCCAGCAGTTTTGGACTCGAGCAGTACTTC. Full variable domain (remainder filled in from reference TRBV28 and TRBJ2-7): DVKVTQSSRYLVKRTGEKVFLECVQDMDHENMFWYRQDPGLGLRLIYFSYDVKMKEKGDIPEGYSVSREKKERFSLILESASTNQTSMYLCASSFGLEQYFGPGTRLTVT.